The rows below give T cell receptor beta chains drawn from one sample of a study of blood T cell repertoires in COVID-19. Sequenced by immunoSEQ multiplex PCR; TCRdb stores in-frame clones only, minus some. The repertoire includes about 70,000 clones, about 76% of them detected once, and approximately 27% sits in the top ten. Sequencing was carried out using peripheral blood. The receptors come from a woman aged 80 or over with active or convalescent COVID-19. Each CDR3 is given with its conserved first and last residue. D genes are given only for firm matches. Size is stated for part of the rows, as once, few or many counts, or as a class when the clone is expanded.

V gene	J gene	clone size	D gene	CDR3 DNA	CDR3 protein
TRBV19	TRBJ2-1	NA	NA	TGTGCCAGTAGGATGGGCGAAAGCTCCTACAATGAGCAGTTCTTC	CASRMGESSYNEQFF
TRBV19	TRBJ1-3	NA	NA	TGTGCCAGTAGTCGAATCCGGGACACCTCTGGAAACACCATATATTTT	CASSRIRDTSGNTIYF
TRBV29-1	TRBJ1-2	NA	TRBD1	TGCAGCGGTGGGACAGGCCGGGGCTACACCTTC	CSGGTGRGYTF
TRBV28	TRBJ2-7	many	TRBD1	TGTGCCAGCAGTTTAATACAGGGGGCATCACAGCAGTACTTC	CASSLIQGASQQYF
TRBV4-3	TRBJ1-5	NA	NA	TGCGCCAGCAGCCAAGATCGGGGTGGGGCCCAGCATTTT	CASSQDRGGAQHF
TRBV20-1	TRBJ1-4	NA	NA	TGCAGTGCTAGTCTCGGGGACTACGGGGGGAAAAGGGTGTTTTTT	CSASLGDYGGKRVFF
TRBV2	TRBJ1-4	NA	TRBD1	TGTGCCAGCAGCCAAGGGGGCCTCATTGCAACTAATGAAAAACTGTTTTTT	CASSQGGLIATNEKLFF
TRBV6-5	TRBJ1-5	NA	TRBD1	TGTGCCAGCAACAGGGGGGATGGGGAGCCCCAGCATTTT	CASNRGDGEPQHF
TRBV29-1	TRBJ1-4	few	NA	TGCAGCTGTGCAACCTCGACAGCGGGGGAAAAACTGTTTTTT	CSCATSTAGEKLFF
TRBV7-9	TRBJ1-5	NA	TRBD1	TGTGCCAGCAGCTCGACAGGGTCGGAACAGCCCCAGCATTTT	CASSSTGSEQPQHF
TRBV4-3	TRBJ2-2	NA	TRBD1	TGCGCCAGCACCAGGGACAGGGGGATGGCCGGGGAGCTGTTTTTT	CASTRDRGMAGELFF
TRBV7-8	TRBJ1-5	NA	TRBD1	TGTGCCAGCAGCTTAGGGACAGGGGGATCTGGTCCCCAGCATTTT	CASSLGTGGSGPQHF
TRBV7-9	TRBJ2-1	few	NA	TGTGCCAGCAGCCCCACCCAGCGGGTTGACTACAATGAGCAGTTCTTC	CASSPTQRVDYNEQFF
TRBV4-1	TRBJ2-7	once	NA	TGCGCCAGCAGCCAAGATCCGGCGGGGACCGAGCAGTACTTC	CASSQDPAGTEQYF
TRBV4-3	TRBJ2-7	NA	TRBD1	TGCGCCAGCAGCCTTCTGACAGGGGATGGGTACGAGCAGTACTTC	CASSLLTGDGYEQYF
TRBV6-5	TRBJ1-1	few	TRBD1	TGTGCCAGCAGTAGAGCAGGGGGTTTTACTGAAGCTTTCTTT	CASSRAGGFTEAFF
TRBV19	TRBJ2-7	NA	NA	TGTGCCAGTAGTATAAACCCGAGCTCCTACGAGCAGTACTTC	CASSINPSSYEQYF
TRBV10-3	TRBJ1-1	NA	NA	TGTGCCATCGTTGCAGGAGGATCGAACACTGAAGCTTTCTTT	CAIVAGGSNTEAFF
TRBV9	TRBJ2-3	NA	NA	TGTGCCAGCAGCCCGGCCCAGGGTCATGTTGATACGCAGTATTTT	CASSPAQGHVDTQYF
TRBV7-9	TRBJ2-7	NA	TRBD2	TGTGCCAGCAGCTCGGGGGAGGGACTAGCTTACTTC	CASSSGEGLAYF
TRBV6-5	TRBJ1-2	NA	NA	TGTGCCAGCAGTTACTTCGGGAGGCATGGCTACACCTTC	CASSYFGRHGYTF
TRBV24-1	TRBJ2-7	NA	TRBD1	TGTGCCACCAGTGATTCCGGGACAGGTGGATACGAGCAGTACTTC	CATSDSGTGGYEQYF
TRBV11-2	TRBJ2-7	few	TRBD2	TGTGCCAGCAGACCTCCTGCGGGGGGGCCCAACGAGCAGTACTTC	CASRPPAGGPNEQYF
TRBV9	TRBJ2-1	few	NA	TGTGCCAGCAGCGTAGGTGGCAGGGGTACCTACAATGAGCAGTTCTTC	CASSVGGRGTYNEQFF
TRBV5-1	TRBJ1-2	NA	NA	TGCGCCAGCAGCTTGGAGGGATCGGGACACGGAGGCTACACCTTC	CASSLEGSGHGGYTF
TRBV5-3	TRBJ1-2	NA	NA	TGTGCCAGAAGCTTGGGACATTCGGATGGCTACACCTTC	CARSLGHSDGYTF
TRBV5-1	TRBJ1-3	NA	NA	TGCGCCAGCAGCTTGGCCAATCCAGTTCAAGACACCATATATTTT	CASSLANPVQDTIYF
TRBV2	TRBJ1-5	NA	NA	TGTGCCAGCTCGAGGGTAGGCAATCAGCCCCAGCATTTT	CASSRVGNQPQHF
TRBV2	TRBJ1-1	NA	NA	TGTGCCAGCAGTGGGGACTCGACTGAAGCTTTCTTT	CASSGDSTEAFF
TRBV2	TRBJ2-3	NA	TRBD2	TGTGCCACCACAGCGGCTAGCGGGGGCTTTGATACGCAGTATTTT	CATTAASGGFDTQYF
TRBV6-4	TRBJ1-1	NA	TRBD1	TGTGCCAGCCGATATGACCGGGACAGGGGTGAAGCTTTCTTT	CASRYDRDRGEAFF
TRBV6-2/TRBV6-3	TRBJ2-1	NA	TRBD2	TGTGCCACCATCCCTGGCGGGGGGCCTTACAATGAGCAGTTCTTC	CATIPGGGPYNEQFF
TRBV5-1	TRBJ2-7	NA	NA	TGCGCCAGCAGCTTGTCGGGGAGCTCCTACGAGCAGTACTTC	CASSLSGSSYEQYF
TRBV4-1	TRBJ2-1	NA	TRBD2	TGCGCCAGCTCCGGAGGGACTAGGGCCTACAATGAGCAGTTCTTC	CASSGGTRAYNEQFF
TRBV7-2	TRBJ2-1	NA	TRBD1	TGTGCCAGCAGCTTAGCCTGGACAGGGGGCAATGAGCAGTTCTTC	CASSLAWTGGNEQFF
TRBV24-1	TRBJ1-4	NA	NA	TGTGCCACCAGTGACGCACAGGGAAATGAAAAACTGTTTTTT	CATSDAQGNEKLFF
TRBV7-5	TRBJ1-4	NA	NA	TGTGCCAGAAGCTCCCGACAGGGCGCAACTAATGAAAAACTGTTTTTT	CARSSRQGATNEKLFF
TRBV5-1	TRBJ1-1	NA	NA	TGCGCCAGCAGCTTGTTGGGTGGCAGGGCCCGAACGGCTGAAGCTTTCTTT	CASSLLGGRARTAEAFF
TRBV11-1	TRBJ2-1	NA	NA	TGTGCCAGCAGCCTCTTCAGGGAAGTTGAGCAGTTCTTC	CASSLFREVEQFF
TRBV15	TRBJ1-2	few	TRBD1	TGTGCCACCAGCAGGGATGGACAGGGGACTGGCTACACCTTC	CATSRDGQGTGYTF
TRBV19	TRBJ1-2	NA	TRBD1	TGTGCCAGCTCGACAGGGGTCGATGGCTACACCTTC	CASSTGVDGYTF